Below, 17 T cell receptor beta chains from the same sample are listed, as sequenced in a study of cytomegalovirus exposure and HLA in healthy donors. PCR was performed using 60 Vbeta and 13 Jbeta primers. Sequenced by immunoSEQ multiplex PCR; TCRdb stores in-frame clones only, minus some. The table has 150,000 or so clones, almost 80% seen once. Sequencing was done on a sample of PBMCs. The receptors come from a woman between 45 and 60 years old in good health and CMV-seropositive.

The rearrangement uses TRBV4-1 and TRBJ2-1; D uncertain. V lost 3 bases, J lost 4 bases, and 16 bases lay in between. The CDR3 runs to 16 residues. CDR1 and CDR2 from the germline V gene are MGHRA and YSYEKL. The CDR3 sequence: CASSHPTRDKYNEQFF. Here the CDR3 DNA reads TGCGCCAGCAGCCATCCCACCCGAGACAAGTACAATGAGCAGTTCTTC.

The chain couples TRBV10-3 to TRBJ2-5; D uncertain. The DNA end is more similar to TRBJ2-7, so the J call may be wrong. This CDR3 spans 12 amino acids. The germline V gene has CDR1 ENHRY and CDR2 SYGVKD. CDR3 in DNA: TGTGCCATCAGTGAGGGTTTTTACGAGCAGTACTTC. Translation: CAISEGFYEQYF.

The V and J genes are TRBV14 and TRBJ2-6; 7 positions agree with TRBD1. V was clipped by 1 base and J by 0 bases; unmatched bases: 9. Per the germline V gene, CDR1 is SGHDN and CDR2 is FVKESK. This CDR3 has 19 amino acids. The CDR3 loop is CASSQVRQGNPSGANVLTF. CDR3 DNA: TGTGCCAGCAGCCAAGTCCGACAGGGTAATCCCTCTGGGGCCAACGTCCTGACTTTC.

V usage is TRBV25-1 and J usage is TRBJ1-4; D may be TRBD1 (6 bases). The CDR3 is made up of 12 amino acids. Germline CDR1 reads MGHDK; CDR2 reads SYGVNS. Trimming left V 4 bases short and J 13 bases short, with 13 bases between. The CDR3 nucleotides are TGTGCCAGCAGTGCCCCACAGGGTACACTGTTTTTT. It codes for CASSAPQGTLFF.

J is TRBJ1-1 and V is TRBV29-1, with D possibly being TRBD1 (5 bases). Germline V CDR1 and CDR2: SQVTM, ANQGSEA. With 6 bases removed from V and 3 bases from J, the gap between germline ends came to 17 bases. The CDR3 extends over 14 amino acids. The CDR3 nucleotides are TGCAGCGTAATAAAGAGATGGGGGGACACTGAAGCTTTCTTT. It translates to CSVIKRWGDTEAFF.

This clone was recorded a few times. The chain is built from TRBV29-1 and TRBJ2-1; maybe TRBD1 (5 bases). The CDR3 spans 13 residues. V gave up 7 bases and J gave up 9 bases, with 19 bases separating them. Germline V CDR1 and CDR2: SQVTM, ANQGSEA. The CDR3 protein is CSADTLELGEQFF. CDR3 nucleotides: TGCAGCGCGGACACGTTGGAGTTGGGTGAGCAGTTCTTC.

V is TRBV29-1 and J is TRBJ1-2; D is unclear. Trimming pared 4 bases from V and 6 bases from J, leaving 6 bases between. CDR1 is SQVTM, CDR2 ANQGSEA, per germline. The CDR3 totals 10 residues. Here the CDR3 reads CSVGQDGYTF. CDR3 in DNA: TGCAGCGTTGGGCAGGATGGCTACACCTTC.

With respect to this clone: This CDR3 is also generated by other DNA sequences in the sample. The chain uses TRBV28 and TRBJ1-5, with 9 bases that match TRBD1. Germline trimming cut 6 bases from V and 2 bases from J; bases unmatched to any gene: 2. Germline V lookup: CDR1 MDHEN, CDR2 SYDVKM. CDR3 length: 14 residues. The CDR3 DNA reads TGTGCCAGCAGCCGGGACAGGGGCAATCAGCCCCAGCATTTT. This codes for CASSRDRGNQPQHF.

There are a few counts of this clone. DNA of the CDR3: TGTGCCAGCTCACCCGTTTCCGGGACAGGGGGCCAAATCTCTGGAAACACCATATATTTT. It codes for CASSPVSGTGGQISGNTIYF. The rearrangement joins TRBV18 to TRBJ1-3; 12 bases are shared with TRBD1. The CDR3 has 20 residues. Germline CDR1 is KGHSH and CDR2 is LQKENI. J was trimmed by 0 bases and V by 3 bases; bases with no gene match: 12. Full variable domain (missing parts from reference TRBV18 and TRBJ1-3): NAGVMQNPRHLVRRRGQEARLRCSPMKGHSHVYWYRQLPEEGLKFMVYLQKENIIDESGMPKERFSAEFPKEGPSILRIQQVVRGDSAAYFCASSPVSGTGGQISGNTIYFGEGSWLTVV.

The V and J genes are TRBV18 and TRBJ1-3; D is unclear. The germline V gene has CDR1 KGHSH and CDR2 LQKENI. The germline V and J ends were trimmed by 3 bases and 0 bases, with 9 bases remaining between them. The CDR3 covers 15 residues. The CDR3 protein is CASSPRPSSGNTIYF. The CDR3 bases are TGTGCCAGCTCACCTAGGCCTAGCTCTGGAAACACCATATATTTT.

The chain is built from TRBV14 and TRBJ1-2; D is unclear. The CDR3 spans 15 residues. V gave up 4 bases and J gave up 5 bases, with 17 bases separating them. Looked up from germline, CDR1 is SGHDN and CDR2 is FVKESK. CDR3 DNA sequence: TGTGCCAGCAGCCCGATTCTGAGCGGAGCGTATGGCTACACCTTC. Its protein product is CASSPILSGAYGYTF.

V is TRBV13 and J is TRBJ2-7; a weak D match, TRBD2 (5 bases). From germline, CDR1 is PRHDT and CDR2 FYEKMQ (reference sequence). Trimming stripped 0 bases from V and 0 bases from J, with 12 bases between. This CDR3 comprises 16 residues. This CDR3 is CASSLGRHTSSYEQYF. CDR3 DNA sequence: TGTGCCAGCAGCTTAGGCCGTCACACTAGCTCCTACGAGCAGTACTTC.

This clone was seen more than once but under ten times. This chain connects TRBV6-5 to TRBJ1-5; unclear D gene. Germline CDR1 is MNHEY and CDR2 is SVGAGI. This CDR3 is built from 15 residues. Deletions cut 0 bases from V and 3 bases from J, with 9 bases between. The CDR3: CASSYSTDTNQPQHF. DNA for the CDR3: TGTGCCAGCAGTTACTCTACAGATACCAATCAGCCCCAGCATTTT.

The chain joins TRBV4-2 to TRBJ2-5; tentative D call: TRBD2 (6 bases). Trimming shortened V by 1 base and J by 6 bases, and 12 bases separated the two germline ends. Germline CDR1 LGHNA, CDR2 YNFKEQ. The CDR3 is 14 residues long. For the CDR3, the DNA is TGTGCCAGCAGCCAAGGGCGCGGCGGGAAGACCCAGTACTTC. This codes for CASSQGRGGKTQYF.

This chain links TRBV2 with TRBJ2-1; 14 bases line up with TRBD2. The V and J ends lost 3 bases and 15 bases, in that order; junction bases with no gene match: 19. The CDR3 runs to 18 residues. Germline CDR1 SNHLY, CDR2 FYNNEI. CDR3 amino acids: CASSEEETGTSGSRGLFF. Written as DNA, the CDR3 is TGTGCCAGCAGTGAGGAGGAAACCGGGACTAGCGGGAGCCGCGGACTGTTCTTC.

V gene TRBV6-5 combines with J gene TRBJ1-4; perhaps TRBD1 as D (5 bases). Germline V gene sequence: CDR1 MNHEY, CDR2 SVGAGI. CDR3 length: 16 residues. Deletions cut 0 bases from V and 8 bases from J, with 16 bases between. The CDR3 region is CASSYSYGSRQEKLFF. The CDR3 region has the DNA TGTGCCAGCAGTTACTCTTATGGGTCCAGACAGGAAAAACTGTTTTTT.

This clone was found a few times. This chain uses TRBV6-1 with TRBJ2-7; 10 bases are a match to TRBD1. This CDR3 has 15 residues. Germline trimming cut 6 bases from V and 4 bases from J; bases unmatched to any gene: 9. The V gene's germline CDR1 is MNHNS and CDR2 SASEGT. The CDR3 spells CASRDTGTGVYEQYF. In nucleotides, the CDR3 is TGTGCCAGCAGGGATACCGGGACAGGGGTTTACGAGCAGTACTTC.